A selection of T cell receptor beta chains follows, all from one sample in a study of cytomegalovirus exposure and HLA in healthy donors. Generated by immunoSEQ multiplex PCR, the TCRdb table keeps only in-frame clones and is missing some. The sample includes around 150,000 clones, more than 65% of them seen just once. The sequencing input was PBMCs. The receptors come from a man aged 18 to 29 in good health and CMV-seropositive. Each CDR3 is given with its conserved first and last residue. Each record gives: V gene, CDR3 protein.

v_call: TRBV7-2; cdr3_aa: CASSLERQTQYF
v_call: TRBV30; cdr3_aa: CAWDFSDNEQFF
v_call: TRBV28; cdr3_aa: CASNRRDRGTTDTQYF
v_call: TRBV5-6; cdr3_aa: CASSSVAGTGEGYGYTF
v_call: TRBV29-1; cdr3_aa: CSVRTYPDTQYF
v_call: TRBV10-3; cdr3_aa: CAISEGSLEQYF
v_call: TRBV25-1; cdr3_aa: CASSELRTGFTDTQYF
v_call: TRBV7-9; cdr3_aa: CASGGTEAFF
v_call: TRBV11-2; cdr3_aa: CASSLVGNTEAFF
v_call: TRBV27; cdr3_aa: CASKTGSVMKAFF
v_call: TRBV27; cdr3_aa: CASSLIRDGTDTQYF
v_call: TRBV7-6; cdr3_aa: CASSSGTGQFYSNQPQHF
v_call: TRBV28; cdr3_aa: CASSSTSYTGGFGGGYTF
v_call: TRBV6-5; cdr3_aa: CASSYNWNTEAFF
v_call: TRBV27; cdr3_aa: CASKRDSYTGELFF
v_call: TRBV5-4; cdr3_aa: CASSLGMTGGASYEQYF
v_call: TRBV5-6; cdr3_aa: CASSWQGGYTF
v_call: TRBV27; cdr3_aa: CASSPERSAYNEQFF
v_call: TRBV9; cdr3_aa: CASSAQTGGGNTIYF
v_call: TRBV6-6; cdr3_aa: CASSYTGSDTQYF
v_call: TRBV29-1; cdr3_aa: CSVEKSGGALDEQFF
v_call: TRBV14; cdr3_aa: CASSQDNPGERADYGYTF
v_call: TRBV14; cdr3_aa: CASSPPGLGYGYTF
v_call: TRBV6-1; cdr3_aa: CATLLGVFPYGYTF
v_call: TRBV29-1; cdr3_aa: CSAPGQVNEKLFF
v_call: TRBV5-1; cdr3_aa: CASSLGYGQDMYGYTF
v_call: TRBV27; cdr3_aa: CASSTGLVDRDTQYF
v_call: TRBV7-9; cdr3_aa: CASSLDSGNSYEQYF
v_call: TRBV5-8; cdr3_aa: CASSKGTSGSDEQFF
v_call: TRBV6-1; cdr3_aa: CASSVTGENEKLFF
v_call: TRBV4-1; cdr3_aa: CASSQDREQYF
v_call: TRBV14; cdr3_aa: CASSHDSVNTEAFF
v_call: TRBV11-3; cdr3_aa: CASSAGGTGELFF
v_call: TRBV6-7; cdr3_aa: CASTHREVGDEKLFF
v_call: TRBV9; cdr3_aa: CASGSTGGAYGYTF
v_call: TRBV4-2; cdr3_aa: CASSQDLATGRNEQFF
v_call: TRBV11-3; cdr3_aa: CASSLVRDRGGYEQYF
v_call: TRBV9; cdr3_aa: CASSGSQTSRNEQYF
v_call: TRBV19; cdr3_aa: CASSIREEQYF
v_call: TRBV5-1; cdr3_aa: CASSLASGSTDTQYF
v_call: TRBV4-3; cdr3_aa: CASSQDLYQYEQYF
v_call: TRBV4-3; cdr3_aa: CASSRDRLNTEAFF
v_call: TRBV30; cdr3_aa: CAWSVGQGLDF
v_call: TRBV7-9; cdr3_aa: CASSLLRATSGRRETQYF
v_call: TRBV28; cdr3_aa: CASSFRETHAYEQYF
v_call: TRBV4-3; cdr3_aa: CASSQDGGFNEQFF
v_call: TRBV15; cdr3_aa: CATSRGLTDSTDTQYF
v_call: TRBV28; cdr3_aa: CASNPRGGDIQYF
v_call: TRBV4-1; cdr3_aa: CASSQDRQGNYGYTF
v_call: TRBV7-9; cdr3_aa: CASSLAPAGGPLDTQYF
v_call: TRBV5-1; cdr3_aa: CASGGAWADTQYF
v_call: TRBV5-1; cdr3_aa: CASSLEGDISYEQYF
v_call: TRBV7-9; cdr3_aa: CASSLVAPRDSNTGELFF